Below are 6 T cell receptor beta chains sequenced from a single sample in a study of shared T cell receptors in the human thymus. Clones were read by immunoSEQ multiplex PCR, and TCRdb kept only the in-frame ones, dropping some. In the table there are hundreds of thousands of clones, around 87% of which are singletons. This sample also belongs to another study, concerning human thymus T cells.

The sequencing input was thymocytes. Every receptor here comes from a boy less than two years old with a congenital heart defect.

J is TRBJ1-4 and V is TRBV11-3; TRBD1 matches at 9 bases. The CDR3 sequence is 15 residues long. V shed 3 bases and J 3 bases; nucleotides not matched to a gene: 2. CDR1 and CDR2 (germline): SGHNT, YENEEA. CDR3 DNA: TGTGCCAGCAGCTTTTACAGGGGGCCTAATGAAAAACTGTTTTTT. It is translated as CASSFYRGPNEKLFF.

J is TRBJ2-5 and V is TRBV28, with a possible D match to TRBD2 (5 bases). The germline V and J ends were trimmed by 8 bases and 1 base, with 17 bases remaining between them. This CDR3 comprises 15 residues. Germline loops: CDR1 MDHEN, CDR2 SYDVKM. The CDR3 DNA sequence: TGTGCCAGCCGGGGAAATGTCGCGCCCCAAGAGACCCAGTACTTC. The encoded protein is CASRGNVAPQETQYF.

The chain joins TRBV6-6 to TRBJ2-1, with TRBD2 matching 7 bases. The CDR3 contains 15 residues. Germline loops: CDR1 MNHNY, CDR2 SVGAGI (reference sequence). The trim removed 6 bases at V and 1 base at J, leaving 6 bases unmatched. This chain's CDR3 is CASSSSGDSYNEQFF. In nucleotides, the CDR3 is TGTGCCAGCAGCTCCAGCGGGGATTCCTACAATGAGCAGTTCTTC.

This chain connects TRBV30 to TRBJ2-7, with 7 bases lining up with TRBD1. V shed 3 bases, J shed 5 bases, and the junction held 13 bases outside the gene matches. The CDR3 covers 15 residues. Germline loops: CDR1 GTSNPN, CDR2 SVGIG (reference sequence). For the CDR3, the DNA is TGTGCCTGGAGCCCCCCGGGACAGATCAAACACGAGCAGTACTTC. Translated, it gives CAWSPPGQIKHEQYF.

The CDR3 nucleotides are TGTGCCAGCAGTGGACAGCACACAGATACGCAGTATTTT. Protein product: CASSGQHTDTQYF. The V and J genes are TRBV11-2 and TRBJ2-3; tentative D call: TRBD1 (6 bases). CDR1 is SGHAT and CDR2 is FQNNGV in the germline V gene. The CDR3 runs to 13 residues. The V end lost 6 bases, the J end lost 2 bases, and 9 bases lay between the germline ends.

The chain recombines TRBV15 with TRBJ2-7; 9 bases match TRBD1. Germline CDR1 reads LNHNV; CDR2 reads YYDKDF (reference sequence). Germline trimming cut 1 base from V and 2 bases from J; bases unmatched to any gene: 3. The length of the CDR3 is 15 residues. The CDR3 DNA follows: TGTGCCACCAGCAGAGCTCGACAGGGGGCCTACGAGCAGTACTTC. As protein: CATSRARQGAYEQYF.